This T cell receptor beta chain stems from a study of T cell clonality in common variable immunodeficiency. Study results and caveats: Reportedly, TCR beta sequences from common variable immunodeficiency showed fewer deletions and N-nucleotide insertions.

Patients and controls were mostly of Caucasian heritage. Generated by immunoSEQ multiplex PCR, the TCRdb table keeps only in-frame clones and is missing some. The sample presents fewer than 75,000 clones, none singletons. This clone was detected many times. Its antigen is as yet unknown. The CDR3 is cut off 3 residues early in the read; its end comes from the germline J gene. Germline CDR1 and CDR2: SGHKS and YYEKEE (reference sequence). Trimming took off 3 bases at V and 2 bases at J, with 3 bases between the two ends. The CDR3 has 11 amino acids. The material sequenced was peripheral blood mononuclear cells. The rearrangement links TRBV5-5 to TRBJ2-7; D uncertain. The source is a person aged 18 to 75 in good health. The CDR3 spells CASSSTYEQYF. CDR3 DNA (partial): TGTGCCAGCAGCTCAACCTACGAG. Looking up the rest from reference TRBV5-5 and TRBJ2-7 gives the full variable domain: DAGVTQSPTHLIKTRGQQVTLRCSPISGHKSVSWYQQVLGQGPQFIFQYYEKEERGRGNFPDRFSARQFPNYSSELNVNALLLGDSALYLCASSSTYEQYFGPGTRLTVT.